This T cell receptor (beta chain) appears in the sequencing data of a study of beta chain features in type 1 diabetes. Stem cell-like memory, regulatory, central memory and naive CD4+ cells were sorted via CD45RO/CCR7/CD25/CD127/CD95/CD27. Every bit of the isolated RNA underwent reverse transcription, so sequencing read expressed TCRB transcripts. TCRdb's copy holds only in-frame clones and misses some; the assay was immunoSEQ multiplex PCR. This table has about 660,000 clones, more than 13% appearing once. To note about this clone: Its antigen is unknown.

Germline values: CDR1 MNHEY, CDR2 SMNVEV (reference sequence). There are 15 residues in the CDR3. The V end was cut by 5 bases, the J end by 5 bases, with 19 bases between. General study points: More deletions and fewer insertions at VDJ junctions were seen in type 1 diabetes patients. The naive, central memory and Treg TCRB repertoires looked more alike in patients than they did in healthy donors. Significant though moderate, a shortening of TCRB CDR3s appeared in all four CD4+ subsets of Type 1 diabetes patients.

This TCR was sampled from a young man with type 1 diabetes. V and J are TRBV27 and TRBJ2-7; either TRBD1 or TRBD2 may fit D (6 bases each). Sequencing used naive CD4+ T cells from blood. The CDR3 is CASSQSPPGGHEQYF. The CDR3 bases are TGTGCCAGCAGTCAGAGCCCCCCCGGGGGCCACGAGCAGTACTTC.